This is a list of T cell receptor beta chains from one sample in a study of blood T cell repertoires in COVID-19. The data were produced by immunoSEQ multiplex PCR, yet TCRdb's version contains in-frame clones alone and is incomplete. The profile shows 60,000 to 70,000 clones, 80% to 85% of them singletons. What was sequenced was peripheral blood. These receptors were collected from a woman aged 55-69 years with acute or convalescent COVID-19. The CDR3 runs from the conserved cysteine through the conserved F or W. A D gene is named only where the DNA matches it firmly. For some rows the clone size is stated as once, few or many, or as a class when expanded; others skip it.

J: TRBJ2-1
D: NA
V: TRBV10-1
size: NA
CDR3: CASSDGQGNEQFF
DNA: TGCGCCAGCAGTGACGGCCAGGGGAATGAGCAGTTCTTC

J: TRBJ1-1
D: NA
V: TRBV3-1/TRBV3-2
size: once
CDR3: CASSQDVNRVGWNTEAFF
DNA: TGTGCCAGCAGCCAAGATGTCAACAGGGTAGGGTGGAACACTGAAGCTTTCTTT

J: TRBJ1-4
D: TRBD1
V: TRBV6-1
size: few
CDR3: CASSDKRDRGRRATNEKLFF
DNA: TGTGCCAGCAGTGATAAGAGGGACAGGGGGCGTCGGGCAACTAATGAAAAACTGTTTTTT

J: TRBJ2-7
D: TRBD2
V: TRBV7-2
size: NA
CDR3: CASSPTGGRPYEQYF
DNA: TGTGCCAGCAGTCCCACGGGGGGGCGCCCCTACGAGCAGTACTTC

J: TRBJ1-4
D: TRBD1
V: TRBV5-1
size: NA
CDR3: CASSFSTGRGREKLFF
DNA: TGCGCCAGCAGCTTTTCGACAGGGCGCGGTCGAGAAAAACTGTTTTTT

J: TRBJ2-3
D: TRBD2
V: TRBV5-1
size: NA
CDR3: CASSYASGSTDTQYF
DNA: TGCGCCAGCAGCTACGCTAGCGGCAGCACAGATACGCAGTATTTT

J: TRBJ2-3
D: NA
V: TRBV18
size: NA
CDR3: CASSPDRLPDTQYF
DNA: TGTGCCAGCTCACCCGACAGACTTCCCGATACGCAGTATTTT

J: TRBJ2-7
D: NA
V: TRBV2
size: NA
CDR3: CASSEEGAPSYEQYF
DNA: TGTGCCAGCAGTGAAGAGGGAGCTCCCTCCTACGAGCAGTACTTC

J: TRBJ2-1
D: NA
V: TRBV4-2
size: NA
CDR3: CASSQDQGAYNEQFF
DNA: TGTGCCAGCAGCCAAGATCAAGGAGCTTACAATGAGCAGTTCTTC

J: TRBJ1-2
D: NA
V: TRBV12-3/TRBV12-4
size: NA
CDR3: CASSYAPGGYTF
DNA: TGTGCCAGCAGCTATGCCCCGGGTGGCTACACCTTC

J: TRBJ2-3
D: TRBD2
V: TRBV5-1
size: NA
CDR3: CASRLTSGDRDTQYF
DNA: TGCGCCAGCAGACTGACTAGCGGGGATAGAGATACGCAGTATTTT

J: TRBJ1-1
D: NA
V: TRBV3-1/TRBV3-2
size: NA
CDR3: CASSLINTEAFF
DNA: TGTGCCAGCAGCCTTATTAACACTGAAGCTTTCTTT

J: TRBJ1-4
D: NA
V: TRBV2
size: NA
CDR3: CASQRGGEKLFF
DNA: TGTGCCAGCCAGAGAGGTGGAGAAAAACTGTTTTTT

J: TRBJ1-1
D: TRBD1
V: TRBV5-6
size: once
CDR3: CASSKTGLTEAFF
DNA: TGTGCCAGCAGTAAGACAGGGCTCACTGAAGCTTTCTTT

J: TRBJ2-7
D: NA
V: TRBV6-1
size: once
CDR3: CASSEVLVPWGPSSYEQYF
DNA: TGTGCCAGCAGTGAAGTGCTTGTGCCGTGGGGGCCCAGCTCCTACGAGCAGTACTTC

J: TRBJ1-2
D: NA
V: TRBV20-1
size: NA
CDR3: CSAGGGGGYTF
DNA: TGCAGTGCTGGGGGCGGGGGGGGCTACACCTTC

J: TRBJ2-1
D: TRBD2
V: TRBV11-2
size: few
CDR3: CASSLAAGGGIYDEQFF
DNA: TGTGCCAGCAGCTTAGCTGCTGGCGGGGGGATTTACGATGAGCAGTTCTTC

J: TRBJ2-7
D: TRBD2
V: TRBV6-1
size: NA
CDR3: CASSDHFSGGLSYEQYF
DNA: TGTGCCAGCAGTGACCATTTTAGCGGGGGTCTCAGCTACGAGCAGTACTTC

J: TRBJ2-1
D: NA
V: TRBV12-3/TRBV12-4
size: NA
CDR3: CASSSREWMRQFF
DNA: TGTGCCAGCAGTTCCCGGGAGTGGATGAGGCAGTTCTTC

J: TRBJ2-1
D: NA
V: TRBV30
size: NA
CDR3: CAWSPRRVVDNEQFF
DNA: TGTGCCTGGAGTCCACGCAGGGTCGTGGACAATGAGCAGTTCTTC

J: TRBJ1-1
D: NA
V: TRBV12-3/TRBV12-4
size: NA
CDR3: CASSLIRNTEAFF
DNA: TGTGCCAGCAGTTTGATCAGGAACACTGAAGCTTTCTTT

J: TRBJ2-1
D: NA
V: TRBV5-5
size: NA
CDR3: CASSFEAGITYNEQFF
DNA: TGTGCCAGCAGCTTTGAAGCAGGGATTACCTACAATGAGCAGTTCTTC

J: TRBJ2-7
D: TRBD2
V: TRBV3-1/TRBV3-2
size: NA
CDR3: CASSQTSGGPYEQYF
DNA: TGTGCCAGCAGCCAAACTAGCGGGGGGCCCTACGAGCAGTACTTC

J: TRBJ2-2
D: TRBD1
V: TRBV20-1
size: NA
CDR3: CSASDRGTGTNTGELFF
DNA: TGCAGTGCTAGTGACAGAGGGACAGGGACGAACACCGGGGAGCTGTTTTTT